Listed here are 30 T cell receptor beta chains from one sample, sequenced in a study of blood T cell repertoires in COVID-19 (dated by TCRdb to about 2020). Libraries were made using the immunoSEQ multiplex PCR assay. The table comes from immuneACCESS by way of TCRdb, which keeps in-frame sequences with V and J called. Part of the clones is missing from these tables; in studies checked, under half for an unresolved V gene and the rest for unknown reasons. Counted in this sample were roughly 75,000 clones; 81% of them appeared once. Approximately 0.8% of the sample belongs to the ten largest clones. The sequencing sample was made of peripheral blood. Source of these receptors: a woman in her 70s with acute or convalescent COVID-19.

The chain carries TRBV7-6 and TRBJ2-1; 7 bases agree with TRBD2. V lost 0 bases and J lost 10; bases outside the gene matches: 18. Germline V lookup: CDR1 SGHVS, CDR2 FNYEAQ. The CDR3 has 18 amino acids. Here the CDR3 reads CASSLAGLASGTRGEQFF. As DNA, the CDR3 is TGTGCCAGCAGCTTAGCAGGTTTGGCTAGCGGCACCCGAGGGGAGCAGTTCTTC. The whole variable domain, remainder taken from reference TRBV7-6 and TRBJ2-1, is GAGVSQSPRYKVTKRGQDVALRCDPISGHVSLYWYRQALGQGPEFLTYFNYEAQQDKSGLPNDRFSAERPEGSISTLTIQRTEQRDSAMYRCASSLAGLASGTRGEQFFGPGTRLTVL.

The chain joins TRBV3-1 (or the pseudogene TRBV3-2) to TRBJ2-3; TRBD2 is a possible D gene (5 bases). Per germline, CDR1 LGHDT and CDR2 YNNKEL (reference sequence). The V and J ends lost 8 bases and 1 base respectively, with 10 bases between them. This CDR3 contains 13 residues. The CDR3 DNA follows: TGTGCCAGCCGATGGCGGGGCACAGATACGCAGTATTTT. The encoded protein is CASRWRGTDTQYF.

The V gene is TRBV24-1, the J gene TRBJ1-2, with 9 bases lining up with TRBD1. Per germline, CDR1 KGHDR and CDR2 SFDVKD. With 2 bases clipped from V and 7 bases from J, the junction kept 10 bases outside the gene matches. This CDR3 has 16 amino acids. In nucleotides, the CDR3 is TGTGCCACCAGTGATTCGGGACAGGGAGGGGATGGTGGCTACACCTTC. It specifies CATSDSGQGGDGGYTF.

The gene calls are TRBV10-1 and TRBJ2-2; 10 bases match TRBD2. CDR3 length: 15 residues. Germline CDR1 WNHNN, CDR2 SYGVQD (reference sequence). Trimming at V came to 4 bases and at J to 4 bases, leaving 3 bases not matched to a gene. CDR3 in amino acids: CASSAERGGTGELFF. The CDR3 nucleotides read TGCGCCAGCAGTGCCGAGCGGGGGGGCACCGGGGAGCTGTTTTTT.

V and J are TRBV30 and TRBJ2-5; 8 nucleotides line up with TRBD2. Trimming cost V 3 bases and J 5 bases; bases outside gene matches: 5. CDR1 is GTSNPN and CDR2 is SVGIG in the germline V gene (reference sequence). The CDR3 has 13 residues. Here the CDR3 DNA reads TGTGCCTGGAGGACGGGAGGGGGGGAGACCCAGTACTTC. Translation gives CAWRTGGGETQYF.

J is TRBJ1-2 and V is TRBV10-3; the match to TRBD1 covers 8 bases. Germline-derived CDR1 and CDR2 are ENHRY and SYGVKD. V lost 6 bases and J lost 0; bases outside the gene matches: 12. The CDR3 is 17 amino acids. CDR3 residues: CAISLEGTGDANYGYTF. CDR3 coding DNA: TGTGCCATCAGCTTGGAGGGGACAGGAGACGCTAACTATGGCTACACCTTC.

J is TRBJ1-2 and V is TRBV5-8; D possibly corresponds to TRBD1 (6 bases). The germline gives CDR1 SGHTS, CDR2 YDEGEE. This CDR3 is built from 13 residues. V was shortened by 5 bases and J by 8 bases, with 16 bases between the two germline ends. This CDR3 is CASRNQGSDGYTF. In nucleotides, the CDR3 is TGTGCCAGCAGGAATCAGGGGTCGGACGGCTACACCTTC. Using reference TRBV5-8 and TRBJ1-2 for the parts outside the CDR3, the full variable domain is EAGVTQSPTHLIKTRGQQATLRCSPISGHTSVYWYQQALGLGLQFLLWYDEGEERNRGNFPPRFSGRQFPNYSSELNVNALELEDSALYLCASRNQGSDGYTFGSGTRLTVV.

This clone was observed a single time. The V gene is TRBV18, the J gene TRBJ1-1; D might be TRBD1 (5 bases). Deletions cut 3 bases from V and 1 base from J, with 15 bases between. Germline CDR1 and CDR2: KGHSH and LQKENI. The CDR3 contains 16 residues. This CDR3 is CASSPVPPRGNTEAFF. In DNA, the CDR3 is TGTGCCAGCTCACCCGTCCCTCCTAGGGGGAACACTGAAGCTTTCTTT.

The DNA of the CDR3 is TGTGCCAGCAGCCAAGCTCCGGGGGGCACAGATACGCAGTATTTT. It specifies CASSQAPGGTDTQYF. V gene TRBV4-2 combines with J gene TRBJ2-3, with D perhaps matching TRBD2 (6 bases). The CDR3 extends over 15 amino acids. Germline lookup yields CDR1 LGHNA and CDR2 YNFKEQ. Trimming cost V 1 base and J 1 base, with 9 bases left between them.

This sequence joins TRBV4-2 and TRBJ2-5; no reliable D call. CDR1 LGHNA and CDR2 YNFKEQ come from the germline V gene. This CDR3 is built from 12 residues. The germline V and J ends were trimmed by 0 bases and 4 bases, with 3 bases remaining between them. The CDR3 protein is CASSQDRETQYF. DNA of the CDR3: TGTGCCAGCAGCCAAGATAGAGAGACCCAGTACTTC.

The count of this clone is one. The gene calls are TRBV9 and TRBJ2-1; the D gene is possibly TRBD2 (5 bases). Trimming removed 4 bases at V and 9 bases at J, with 14 bases between. The CDR3 is made up of 13 amino acids. CDR1 is SGDLS and CDR2 is YYNGEE in the germline V gene. CDR3 amino acids: CASSTPGGGEQFF. The CDR3 nucleotides are TGTGCCAGCAGCACGCCCGGAGGTGGTGAGCAGTTCTTC.

V and J are TRBV7-9 and TRBJ2-1, with a possible D match to TRBD2 (6 bases). CDR1 and CDR2 from the germline V gene are SEHNR and FQNEAQ (reference sequence). The V gene lost 8 bases and the J gene lost 2 bases, with 16 bases spanning the gap. The CDR3 consists of 15 residues. The CDR3 DNA reads as TGTGCCAGCGGCAAGGGCGGGGCTGCCTACAATGAGCAGTTCTTC. Translating gives CASGKGGAAYNEQFF.

The rearrangement uses TRBV5-6 and TRBJ1-1, with D tentatively TRBD1 (5 bases). CDR1 is SGHDT and CDR2 is YYEEEE in the germline V gene. This CDR3 region has 17 residues. V was trimmed by 1 base and J by 0 bases, leaving 16 bases between them. CDR3 in DNA: TGTGCCAGCAGCTTGTTAAGTCAGGGTTTCATGAACACTGAAGCTTTCTTT. Protein sequence: CASSLLSQGFMNTEAFF. Full variable domain (missing parts from reference TRBV5-6 and TRBJ1-1): DAGVTQSPTHLIKTRGQQVTLRCSPKSGHDTVSWYQQALGQGPQFIFQYYEEEERQRGNFPDRFSGHQFPNYSSELNVNALLLGDSALYLCASSLLSQGFMNTEAFFGQGTRLTVV.

The V gene is TRBV3-1 (or the pseudogene TRBV3-2), the J gene TRBJ2-5, with TRBD2 matching 7 bases. Unmatched junction bases numbered 13, after V lost 4 bases and J lost 2 bases. The CDR3 is 17 residues long. CDR1 and CDR2 from the germline V gene are LGHDT and YNNKEL (reference sequence). The CDR3 nucleotides read TGTGCCAGCAGCCCATTTGCAAGCGGGGCGCCTCAAGAGACCCAGTACTTC. Protein: CASSPFASGAPQETQYF.

The chain combines TRBV25-1 with TRBJ2-3, with 7 bases fitting TRBD1. Trimming removed 4 bases from V and 4 bases from J; junction bases left unmatched: 14. This CDR3 has 17 residues. The V gene's germline CDR1 is MGHDK and CDR2 SYGVNS. CDR3 bases: TGTGCCAGCAGTGGCCTTGACAGGGTACCAGGGGCAGATACGCAGTATTTT. It yields the protein CASSGLDRVPGADTQYF. The whole variable domain, filled in from reference TRBV25-1 and TRBJ2-3, reads EADIYQTPRYLVIGTGKKITLECSQTMGHDKMYWYQQDPGMELHLIHYSYGVNSTEKGDLSSESTVSRIRTEHFPLTLESARPSHTSQYLCASSGLDRVPGADTQYFGPGTRLTVL.

The chain couples TRBV10-3 to TRBJ2-7; 8 nucleotides agree with TRBD2. CDR3 length: 15 amino acids. Germline-derived CDR1 and CDR2 are ENHRY and SYGVKD. Unmatched junction bases numbered 15, after V lost 11 bases and J lost 3 bases. DNA of the CDR3: TGTGCCTCCTCCGCGGGGGGCATGGGCGTCTACGAGCAGTACTTC. This encodes CASSAGGMGVYEQYF.

The chain carries TRBV10-3 and TRBJ1-3; the match to TRBD1 covers 9 bases. Looked up from germline, CDR1 is ENHRY and CDR2 is SYGVKD. Trimming removed 6 bases from V and 1 base from J; junction bases left unmatched: 13. CDR3 length: 18 amino acids. As DNA, the CDR3 is TGTGCCATCAGAGCCGGGACAGGGAACTTAATTTCTGGAAACACCATATATTTT. Its translation is CAIRAGTGNLISGNTIYF.

In its sample, this clone was seen a few times. The chain uses TRBV19 and TRBJ1-5, with D maybe TRBD1 (6 bases). CDR1 and CDR2 (germline): LNHDA, SQIVND (reference sequence). CDR3 length: 15 residues. V was trimmed by 0 bases and J by 6 bases, leaving 12 bases between them. CDR3 amino acids: CASSIDGTRGQPQHF. The CDR3 region has the DNA TGTGCCAGTAGTATAGACGGGACAAGAGGTCAGCCCCAGCATTTT.

This chain joins TRBV13 and TRBJ2-1; D uncertain. The CDR3 consists of 16 residues. The V and J ends lost 5 bases and 1 base respectively, with 15 bases between them. Germline V lookup: CDR1 PRHDT, CDR2 FYEKMQ (reference sequence). CDR3 sequence: CASSLSPPASYNEQFF. DNA of the CDR3: TGTGCCAGCAGCCTCTCTCCCCCAGCGTCCTACAATGAGCAGTTCTTC.

V usage is TRBV10-3 and J usage is TRBJ2-3; TRBD2 might be the D (5 bases). Per germline, CDR1 ENHRY and CDR2 SYGVKD. The length of the CDR3 is 15 residues. Trimming pared 6 bases from V and 0 bases from J, leaving 13 bases between. CDR3 residues: CAISPSGASTDTQYF. Here the CDR3 DNA reads TGTGCCATCAGCCCCAGCGGAGCTAGCACAGATACGCAGTATTTT.

The chain combines TRBV30 with TRBJ1-2; 11 bases line up with TRBD1. Per germline, CDR1 GTSNPN and CDR2 SVGIG (reference sequence). With V trimmed by 1 base and J by 8 bases, 6 bases remained unmatched. The CDR3 has 14 residues. The chain's CDR3 is CAWSGTGGDSGYTF. CDR3 in DNA: TGTGCCTGGAGTGGGACAGGGGGCGATTCCGGCTACACCTTC.

This chain connects TRBV10-3 to TRBJ1-1; D is uncertain. Germline V gives CDR1 ENHRY, CDR2 SYGVKD. The CDR3 spans 16 residues. Trimming stripped 3 bases from V and 1 base from J, with 15 bases between. The CDR3 coding sequence is TGTGCCATCAGTGACGTCGGCCGGAGAGGGAACACTGAAGCTTTCTTT. Amino acids: CAISDVGRRGNTEAFF.

The CDR3 DNA follows: TGCGCCAGCTCTTATAGCGGGGGGGCCCACAATGAGCAGTTCTTC. Encoded protein: CASSYSGGAHNEQFF. This chain uses TRBV5-1 with TRBJ2-1; 11 bases are a match to TRBD2. The CDR3 consists of 15 residues. CDR1 and CDR2 (germline): SGHRS, YFSETQ. Trimming removed 7 bases from V and 5 bases from J; junction bases left unmatched: 8.

The rearrangement uses TRBV7-2 and TRBJ2-5; D unclear. Deletions cut 5 bases from V and 4 bases from J, with 8 bases between. CDR3 length equals 12 residues. CDR1 and CDR2 from the germline V gene are SGHTA and FQGNSA. Written as DNA, the CDR3 is TGTGCCAGCAGCCCCTCCGGAGAGACCCAGTACTTC. Translating it yields CASSPSGETQYF.

This clone occurred many times. The chain couples TRBV7-9 to TRBJ2-7, with 11 bases matching TRBD2. From germline, CDR1 is SEHNR and CDR2 FQNEAQ (reference sequence). This CDR3 is built from 16 residues. The V gene end was trimmed by 4 bases and the J gene end by 2 bases; junction bases not matched to a gene: 7. CDR3 coding DNA: TGTGCCAGCAGCTCACCCCGACTAGCGGGAACCTACGAGCAGTACTTC. Protein sequence: CASSSPRLAGTYEQYF. Looking up the rest from reference TRBV7-9 and TRBJ2-7 gives the full variable domain: DTGVSQNPRHKITKRGQNVTFRCDPISEHNRLYWYRQTLGQGPEFLTYFQNEAQLEKSRLLSDRFSAERPKGSFSTLEIQRTEQGDSAMYLCASSSPRLAGTYEQYFGPGTRLTVT.

In its sample, this clone was seen a few times. The chain links TRBV19 to TRBJ1-2, with D perhaps matching TRBD1 (6 bases). The CDR3 length is 16 residues. CDR1 and CDR2 from the germline V gene are LNHDA and SQIVND (reference sequence). Trimming removed 1 base from V and 3 bases from J, with 15 bases in between. As DNA, the CDR3 is TGTGCCAGTAGTATAGCTCCGGCAGGGGAAGACTATGGCTACACCTTC. It codes for CASSIAPAGEDYGYTF.

The rearrangement uses TRBV7-3 and TRBJ2-1; TRBD2 aligns across 11 bases. V lost 1 base and J lost 0; bases outside the gene matches: 2. CDR1 is SGHTA and CDR2 is FQGTGA in the germline V gene. The CDR3 covers 17 residues. DNA for the CDR3: TGTGCCAGCAGCTTAATGGGACTAGCGGCCTCCTACAATGAGCAGTTCTTC. Translated, it gives CASSLMGLAASYNEQFF.

The chain combines TRBV19 with TRBJ1-5; 8 nucleotides match TRBD1. Germline CDR1 LNHDA, CDR2 SQIVND (reference sequence). V lost 5 bases and J lost 1; bases outside the gene matches: 4. This CDR3 is built from 15 residues. The CDR3 reads CASSGRQGSNQPQHF. CDR3 nucleotide sequence: TGTGCCAGTAGTGGGAGACAGGGGAGCAATCAGCCCCAGCATTTT.

The rearrangement uses TRBV7-9 and TRBJ2-3, with 8 bases identical to TRBD2. The CDR3 contains 15 residues. CDR1 and CDR2 (germline): SEHNR, FQNEAQ (reference sequence). V shed 2 bases and J 6 bases; nucleotides not matched to a gene: 7. CDR3: CASSLSGLDGDTQYF. In DNA form, the CDR3 reads TGTGCCAGCAGCTTATCGGGACTAGATGGTGATACGCAGTATTTT.

The rearrangement uses TRBV27 and TRBJ2-2, with D perhaps matching TRBD1 (6 bases). Trimming took off 6 bases at V and 2 bases at J, with 10 bases between the two ends. The germline V gene has CDR1 MNHEY and CDR2 SMNVEV (reference sequence). This CDR3 contains 14 residues. CDR3 sequence: CASSPGHNTGELFF. CDR3 bases: TGTGCCAGCAGCCCGGGACATAACACCGGGGAGCTGTTTTTT.